The rows below give T cell receptor beta chains drawn from one sample of a study of cytomegalovirus exposure and HLA in healthy donors. TCRdb keeps only in-frame clones here, not all; method: immunoSEQ multiplex PCR. The sample includes 150,000 to 200,000 clones, approximately 81% seen only once; the top ten take approximately 1.2%. The sequenced sample consisted of PBMCs. The receptors were sampled from a man aged 50 to 60 in good health and CMV-seropositive. CDR3s include the opening cysteine and the closing phenylalanine or tryptophan. The order of the fields is V gene, D gene, J gene, clone size, CDR3 DNA, CDR3 protein. The D gene is left open where the match is weak. The size of a clone is reported for some rows only, either as once, few or many, or as a class for expanded clones.

>TRBV5-4|-|TRBJ1-2|-
TGTGCCAGCAGCTTGGGGCCGTCAGGCTACACCTTC
CASSLGPSGYTF
>TRBV11-2|-|TRBJ1-5|few
TGTGCCAGCAGCTTAACCAGCGGCCAGCCCCAGCATTTT
CASSLTSGQPQHF
>TRBV7-2|-|TRBJ2-7|once
TGTGCCAGCAGCTTAGCTCTGGCAGGGTCAATCTACGAGCAGTACTTC
CASSLALAGSIYEQYF
>TRBV18|TRBD1|TRBJ2-2|-
TGTGCCAGCTCACCGAGACAGGGCACCGGGGAGCTGTTTTTT
CASSPRQGTGELFF
>TRBV28|-|TRBJ2-2|-
TGTGCCAGCAGTGGGGCGGGGAAGACCGGGGAGCTGTTTTTT
CASSGAGKTGELFF
>TRBV4-2|-|TRBJ1-1|-
TGTGCCAGCAGCCAAGAGCCGGACAGTTTAACTGAAGCTTTCTTT
CASSQEPDSLTEAFF
>TRBV28|-|TRBJ1-5|few
TGTGCCAGCAGTTTAGGAGACCTTAGCAATCAGCCCCAGCATTTT
CASSLGDLSNQPQHF
>TRBV6-5|TRBD2|TRBJ2-1|once
TGTGCCAGCAAGCCCGGACTAGCGTACGTTGAGCAGTTCTTC
CASKPGLAYVEQFF
>TRBV6-6|TRBD1|TRBJ2-5|-
TGTGCCAGCATATCCCTGAGACAGGGGGCAAAAGAGACCCAGTACTTC
CASISLRQGAKETQYF
>TRBV28|TRBD1|TRBJ2-1|-
TGTGCCACCCAAGAGGGGGCCTGGGAGCAGTTCTTC
CATQEGAWEQFF
>TRBV7-8|TRBD1|TRBJ2-3|-
TGTGCCAGCAGCTGGGCGACAGGGGCGACCGGTCCTACGCAGTATTTT
CASSWATGATGPTQYF
>TRBV5-4|TRBD2|TRBJ2-1|-
TGTGCCAGCAGCCCACTAGCGGGAGGAGTGAATGAGCAGTTCTTC
CASSPLAGGVNEQFF
>TRBV6-6|-|TRBJ1-4|-
TGTGCCAGCAGTTACAGGGGGAACGAAAAACTGTTTTTT
CASSYRGNEKLFF
>TRBV2|-|TRBJ1-1|-
TGTGCCAGCAGGGGTCAGGCAATTGCCACGACTGAAGCTTTCTTT
CASRGQAIATTEAFF
>TRBV7-2|TRBD2|TRBJ2-7|-
TGTGCCAGCAGCTCACTAGCGGGGGCACCTTACGAGCAGTACTTC
CASSSLAGAPYEQYF
>TRBV6-1|TRBD2|TRBJ2-3|few
TGTGCCAGCAGTGAAGAGGGGACTAGCGGGAGGGCCTGGAACCTCAACACAGATACGCAGTATTTT
CASSEEGTSGRAWNLNTDTQYF